These 6 T cell receptor beta chains were sequenced from one sample in a study of T cell repertoires in cytomegalovirus infection. For these TCRs, the target antigens are not known. Using its own MiXCR run on the reads, TCRdb lists one record per CDR3 protein. This sample has around 500,000 distinct CDR3 sequences, with under 55% found just once. The sample consisted of cultured PBMCs, taken from culture after CMV antigen stimulation. These receptors all stem from a human donor in good health (CMV status not recorded). Some clones in this sample may be carry-over from other donors' samples.

The chain is built from TRBV5-1 and TRBJ1-4, with 7 bases lining up with TRBD1. Germline V gene lookup returns CDR1 SGHRS and CDR2 YFSETQ. V lost 4 bases and J lost 5; bases outside the gene matches: 5. This CDR3 spans 14 amino acids. This chain's CDR3 is CASSHRDSNEKLFF. The CDR3 region has the DNA TGCGCCAGCAGCCACCGGGACAGCAATGAAAAACTGTTTTTT.

Points on this clonotype: Its ends do not fully match the called genes, so a read error is possible. The chain recombines TRBV7-9 with TRBJ1-4, with a tentative D call TRBD1 (6 bases). There are 14 residues in the CDR3. Germline loops: CDR1 SEHNR, CDR2 FQNEAQ (reference sequence). CDR3 residues: CASSYRQVDEKQFF. In DNA, the CDR3 is TGTGCCAGCAGCTATAGACAGGTGGACGAAAAACAGTTTTTT.

V usage is TRBV9 and J usage is TRBJ2-7; D unclear. This CDR3 spans 15 amino acids. Per the germline V gene, CDR1 is SGDLS and CDR2 is YYNGEE. V was trimmed by 1 base and J by 6 bases, leaving 17 bases between them. In DNA form, the CDR3 reads TGTGCCAGCAGCGTACTAAGCAGTGAGATTGCCGAGCAGTACTTC. This codes for CASSVLSSEIAEQYF.

The CDR3 nucleotides read TGTGCCAGCAGCTTAGGAAGCGGGAGTGAATACGAGCAGTACTTC. As protein: CASSLGSGSEYEQYF. This chain connects TRBV7-2 to TRBJ2-7; 8 nucleotides match TRBD2. V dropped 1 base and J dropped 4; count of bases not matched to a gene: 6. From germline, CDR1 is SGHTA and CDR2 FQGNSA. The CDR3 is 15 amino acids.

For the CDR3, the DNA is TGTGCCAGCAGCCTACGCCGACAATCGAACACCGGGGAGCTGTTTTTT. Translating gives CASSLRRQSNTGELFF. This chain joins TRBV6-6 and TRBJ2-2, with D unresolved. From germline, CDR1 is MNHNY and CDR2 SVGAGI (reference sequence). The CDR3 extends over 16 amino acids. The V end lost 6 bases, the J end lost 0 bases, and 14 bases lay between the germline ends.

The genes are TRBV12-3 or TRBV12-4 and TRBJ2-7, with D uncertain. The ends were cut back, 3 bases at V and 1 base at J, with 10 bases in the middle. The CDR3 loop spans 14 amino acids. The CDR3 spells CASSFVGTSYEQYF. CDR3 DNA sequence: TGTGCCAGCAGTTTTGTCGGAACATCCTACGAGCAGTACTTC.